The 14 T cell receptor beta chains in this list originate from one sample, sequenced in a study of PD-1 blockade in classical Hodgkin lymphoma (dated by TCRdb to 2018 to 2020). The sample's time point label, in plain terms: cycle 4 day 1 (C4D1), after 5 to 7 weeks of nivolumab. All trial patients had relapsed after autologous stem cell transplantation, with cohorts A, B and C differing in prior brentuximab vedotin exposure. To prepare the library, the immunoSEQ multiplex PCR assay was applied. In its TCRdb copy, this immuneACCESS table keeps in-frame sequences only and misses some clones. Where compared with another copy, unresolved V genes explain less than half of these, and the others have no known cause. Recorded for this sample are tens of thousands of clones; 90% of them occurred a single time. The ten top clones hold approximately 2.9% of the sample. This sample comprised peripheral blood mononuclear cells (PBMCs), obtained before the fourth cycle of nivolumab. These receptors originate from a human donor with classical Hodgkin lymphoma.

The chain links TRBV19 to TRBJ1-2; D unclear. Trimming left V 4 bases short and J 5 bases short, with 14 bases between. This CDR3 contains 14 residues. In germline, CDR1 is LNHDA, CDR2 SQIVND (reference sequence). The CDR3 bases are TGTGCCAGTAGTACAAACCCCCTTTATTATGGCTACACCTTC. This encodes CASSTNPLYYGYTF. Looking up the rest from reference TRBV19 and TRBJ1-2 gives the full variable domain: DGGITQSPKYLFRKEGQNVTLSCEQNLNHDAMYWYRQDPGQGLRLIYYSQIVNDFQKGDIAEGYSVSREKKESFPLTVTSAQKNPTAFYLCASSTNPLYYGYTFGSGTRLTVV.

CDR3 DNA: TGTGCCAGCAGTGAACTAGCGGGGACGAACACCGGGGAGCTGTTTTTT. Its protein product is CASSELAGTNTGELFF. V gene TRBV6-4 combines with J gene TRBJ2-2, with 10 bases matching TRBD2. Germline V gene data show CDR1 as MRHNA and CDR2 as SNTAGT. The J segment lost 0 bases and the V segment lost 3 bases, leaving 1 base of the junction unmatched. This CDR3 is built from 16 residues.

The chain links TRBV7-3 to TRBJ2-5, with 10 bases fitting TRBD2. Germline CDR1 reads SGHTA; CDR2 reads FQGTGA. V gave up 2 bases and J gave up 7 bases; unmatched junction bases: 10. The CDR3 is made up of 16 amino acids. This chain's CDR3 is CASSLLAGAGMRTQYF. In DNA form, the CDR3 reads TGTGCCAGCAGCTTACTAGCGGGGGCCGGGATGCGGACCCAGTACTTC.

The rearrangement uses TRBV11-2 and TRBJ2-3; TRBD2 agrees at 11 bases. The CDR3 consists of 17 residues. With V trimmed by 2 bases and J by 2 bases, 6 bases remained unmatched. Per the germline V gene, CDR1 is SGHAT and CDR2 is FQNNGV. This CDR3 is CASSLLPSGGTTDTQYF. DNA for the CDR3: TGTGCCAGCAGCTTACTGCCTAGCGGGGGGACCACAGATACGCAGTATTTT.

This clone was seen once. This chain links TRBV6-5 with TRBJ2-5, with D perhaps given as TRBD1 or TRBD2 (5 bases each). V was shortened by 6 bases and J by 1 base, with 12 bases between the two germline ends. The length of the CDR3 is 14 residues. CDR1 MNHEY and CDR2 SVGAGI come from the germline V gene. CDR3 bases: TGTGCCAGCAGAGAACAGGACTTCCAAGAGACCCAGTACTTC. Its translation is CASREQDFQETQYF.

The chain joins TRBV7-2 to TRBJ1-2, with 7 bases that match TRBD1. V was pared by 5 bases and J by 4 bases, with 7 bases of the junction left unmatched. The germline gives CDR1 SGHTA, CDR2 FQGNSA. CDR3 length: 14 amino acids. The CDR3 region has the DNA TGTGCCAGCAGCCTTAACGGGACAGCCTATGGCTACACCTTC. This gives the protein CASSLNGTAYGYTF.

This rearrangement joins TRBV5-1 to TRBJ1-1; no clear D. CDR3 length equals 15 residues. Trimming took off 0 bases at V and 4 bases at J, with 13 bases between the two ends. Germline V CDR1 and CDR2: SGHRS, YFSETQ. The DNA of the CDR3 is TGCGCCAGCAGCTTGGAACGATCCCGAAGCACTGAAGCTTTCTTT. It specifies CASSLERSRSTEAFF. The whole variable domain, filled in from reference TRBV5-1 and TRBJ1-1, reads KAGVTQTPRYLIKTRGQQVTLSCSPISGHRSVSWYQQTPGQGLQFLFEYFSETQRNKGNFPGRFSGRQFSNSRSEMNVSTLELGDSALYLCASSLERSRSTEAFFGQGTRLTVV.

This clone was seen only a few times. The J gene is TRBJ1-2, the V gene TRBV6-6; D not resolved. V was clipped by 4 bases and J by 3 bases, with 6 bases between them. The CDR3 runs 12 residues. Germline lookup yields CDR1 MNHNY and CDR2 SVGAGI (reference sequence). CDR3 in DNA: TGTGCCAGCAGTTCGGCGGACTATGGCTACACCTTC. Amino acids: CASSSADYGYTF.

This chain connects TRBV19 to TRBJ1-2; TRBD1 agrees at 7 bases. The CDR3 runs 13 residues. After removal of 9 bases from V and 7 bases from J, the junction contained 11 bases not matched to a gene. Germline loops: CDR1 LNHDA, CDR2 SQIVND (reference sequence). DNA of the CDR3: TGTGCCAGCACCGACAGGGTGGGGGCTGGCTACACCTTC. Protein sequence: CASTDRVGAGYTF.

The V and J genes are TRBV7-2 and TRBJ2-5; D not resolved. In germline, CDR1 is SGHTA, CDR2 FQGNSA. This CDR3 has 14 residues. V was pared by 5 bases and J by 5 bases, with 15 bases between. The CDR3 DNA sequence: TGTGCCAGCAGCATGACCAGTGGGTTGGAGACCCAGTACTTC. Translation: CASSMTSGLETQYF.

This chain connects TRBV30 to TRBJ2-1, with D unresolved. This CDR3 contains 14 residues. Trimming removed 0 bases from V and 6 bases from J, with 12 bases in between. Germline CDR1 is GTSNPN and CDR2 is SVGIG (reference sequence). CDR3 protein: CAWSVSVAINEQFF. The DNA for the CDR3 is TGTGCCTGGAGTGTGTCTGTCGCGATCAATGAGCAGTTCTTC.

In this sample, this clone turned up once. J is TRBJ1-5 and V is TRBV28; no clear D. CDR1 is MDHEN and CDR2 is SYDVKM in the germline V gene. The CDR3 has 21 amino acids. The ends were cut back, 3 bases at V and 0 bases at J, with 27 bases in the middle. The CDR3 sequence is CASSFIRIRGYNQNSNQPQHF. CDR3 nucleotides: TGTGCCAGCAGTTTCATTCGGATACGTGGTTACAACCAAAATAGCAATCAGCCCCAGCATTTT.

The chain is built from TRBV4-3 and TRBJ1-5, with unresolved D. V shed 3 bases and J shed 6 bases, with 12 bases lying between them. This CDR3 region has 14 residues. Germline V gene lookup returns CDR1 LGHNA and CDR2 YSLEER. The CDR3 bases are TGCGCCAGCAGCCAGGTAGTCTTTAGTCAGCCCCAGCATTTT. As protein: CASSQVVFSQPQHF.

V and J are TRBV30 and TRBJ2-1, with 7 nucleotides matching TRBD2. This CDR3 has 15 amino acids. The V segment lost 4 bases and the J segment 0 bases; nucleotides outside the gene matches: 6. Germline V gene sequence: CDR1 GTSNPN, CDR2 SVGIG (reference sequence). In nucleotides, the CDR3 is TGTGCCTGGATTGGGGGGGGGAGCTCCTACAATGAGCAGTTCTTC. Translation gives CAWIGGGSSYNEQFF.